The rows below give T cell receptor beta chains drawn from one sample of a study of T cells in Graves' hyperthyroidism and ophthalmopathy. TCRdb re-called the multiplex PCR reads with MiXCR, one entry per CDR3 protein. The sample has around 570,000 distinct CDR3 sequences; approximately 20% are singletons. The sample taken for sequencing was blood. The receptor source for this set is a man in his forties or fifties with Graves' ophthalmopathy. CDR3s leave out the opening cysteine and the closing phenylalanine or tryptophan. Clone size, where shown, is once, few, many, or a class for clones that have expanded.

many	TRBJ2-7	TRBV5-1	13	ASSLGTSPIDEQY
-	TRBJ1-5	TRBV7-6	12	ASSRNSIGQPQH
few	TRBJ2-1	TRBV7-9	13	ASSNLAGGPGEQF
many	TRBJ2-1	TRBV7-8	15	ASSLVGASGGFNEQF
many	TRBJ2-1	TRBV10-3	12	AIRSGKSYNEQF
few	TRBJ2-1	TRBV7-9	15	ASSTRTSGKGFNEQF
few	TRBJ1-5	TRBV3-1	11	ASSQMRDQPQH
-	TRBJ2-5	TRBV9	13	ASSTRQGAWETQY
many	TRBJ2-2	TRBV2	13	ASSVGLGSTGELF
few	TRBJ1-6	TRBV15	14	ATSRDRGRANSPLH
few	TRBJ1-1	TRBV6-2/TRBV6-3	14	ASTLLGEGAGTEAF
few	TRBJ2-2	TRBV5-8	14	ASSLWGQGPTGELF
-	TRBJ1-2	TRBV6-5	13	ASSYGDRPSGGYT
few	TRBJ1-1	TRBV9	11	ASSVARNTEAF
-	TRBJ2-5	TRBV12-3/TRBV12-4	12	ASSLSDQQEAQY
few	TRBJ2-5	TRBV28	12	ASSLRPEGETQY
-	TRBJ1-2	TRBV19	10	ATRGQDYGYT
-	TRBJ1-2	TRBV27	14	ASRKSIGGESYGYT
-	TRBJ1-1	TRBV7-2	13	ASSLRGTLNTEAF
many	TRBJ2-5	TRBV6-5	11	ASSYDSGETQY
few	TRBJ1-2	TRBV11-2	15	ASSLLTATGLVRGYT
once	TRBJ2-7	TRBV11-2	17	ASSARVVRRGSSSYERY
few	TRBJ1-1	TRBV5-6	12	ASSLLSKISEAF
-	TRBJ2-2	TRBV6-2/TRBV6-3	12	ASSSALATGELF
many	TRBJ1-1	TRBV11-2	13	ASSPGQGQGTEAF
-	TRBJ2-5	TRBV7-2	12	ASSAMGGRETQY
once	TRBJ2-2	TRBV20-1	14	SARDHAGDGTGELF
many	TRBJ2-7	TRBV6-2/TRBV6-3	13	ASSYSGRSTYEQY
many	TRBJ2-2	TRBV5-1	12	ASSLDPNTGELF
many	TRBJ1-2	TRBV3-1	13	ASSQDQGRSYGYT
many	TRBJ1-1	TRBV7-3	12	ASSSGPSNTEAF
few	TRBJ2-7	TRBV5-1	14	ASSPRTSTSSHEQY
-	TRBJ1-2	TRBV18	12	ASSLKPLNYGYT
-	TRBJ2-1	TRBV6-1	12	AVQPSGTYNEQF
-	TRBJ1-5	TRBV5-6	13	ASSSTGDGNQPQH
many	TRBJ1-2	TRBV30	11	AWSRGELDGYT
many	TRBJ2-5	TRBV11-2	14	ASSIGTSGVQETQY
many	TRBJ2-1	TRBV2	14	ASSVRGRSSYNEQF
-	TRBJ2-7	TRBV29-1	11	SVESGGTYEQY
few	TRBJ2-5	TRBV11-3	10	ASRQGLETQY
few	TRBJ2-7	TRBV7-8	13	ASSLGTDKEYEQY
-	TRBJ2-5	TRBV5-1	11	ASSVGTSGKRY
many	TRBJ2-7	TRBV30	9	AWSETREQY
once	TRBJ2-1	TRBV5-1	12	ASSLTSGAYEQF
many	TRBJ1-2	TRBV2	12	ASSGQGSLNGYT
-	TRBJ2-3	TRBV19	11	ASSGVWTDTQY